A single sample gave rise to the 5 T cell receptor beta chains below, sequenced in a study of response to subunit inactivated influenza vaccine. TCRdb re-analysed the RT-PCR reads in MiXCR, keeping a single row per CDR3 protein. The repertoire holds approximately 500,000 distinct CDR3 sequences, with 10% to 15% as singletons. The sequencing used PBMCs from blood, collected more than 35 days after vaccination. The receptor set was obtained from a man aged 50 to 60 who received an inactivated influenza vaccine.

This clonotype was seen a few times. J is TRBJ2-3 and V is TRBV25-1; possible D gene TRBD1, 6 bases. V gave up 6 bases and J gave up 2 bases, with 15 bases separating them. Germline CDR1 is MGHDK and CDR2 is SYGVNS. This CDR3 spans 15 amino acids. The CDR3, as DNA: TGTGCCAGCAGCCGGACAGATCGATACACAGATACGCAGTATTTT. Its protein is CASSRTDRYTDTQYF.

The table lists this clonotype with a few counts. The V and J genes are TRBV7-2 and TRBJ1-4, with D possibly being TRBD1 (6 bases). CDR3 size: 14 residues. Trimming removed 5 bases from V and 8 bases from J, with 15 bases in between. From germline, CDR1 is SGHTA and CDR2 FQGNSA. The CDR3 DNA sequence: TGTGCCAGCAGCCTATGGCCAGGGGACGAAAAACTGTTTTTT. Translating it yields CASSLWPGDEKLFF.

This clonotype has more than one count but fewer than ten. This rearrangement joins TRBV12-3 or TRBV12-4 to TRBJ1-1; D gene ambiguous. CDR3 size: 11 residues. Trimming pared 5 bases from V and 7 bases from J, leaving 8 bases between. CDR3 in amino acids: CASSAWNEAFF. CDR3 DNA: TGTGCCAGCAGTGCATGGAATGAAGCTTTCTTT.

The CDR3 reads CAISDHTGTNYGYTF. The CDR3 DNA sequence: TGTGCCATCAGTGATCACACAGGGACTAACTATGGCTACACCTTC. The V and J genes are TRBV10-3 and TRBJ1-2; a possible D gene is TRBD1 (6 bases). The CDR3 has 15 amino acids. With 3 bases removed from V and 0 bases from J, the gap between germline ends came to 11 bases. Germline CDR1 is ENHRY and CDR2 is SYGVKD.

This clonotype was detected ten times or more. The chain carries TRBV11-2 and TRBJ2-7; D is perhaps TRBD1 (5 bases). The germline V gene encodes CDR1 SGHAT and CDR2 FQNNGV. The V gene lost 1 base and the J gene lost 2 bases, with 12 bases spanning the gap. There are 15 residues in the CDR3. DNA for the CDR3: TGTGCCAGCAGCTTAGTAAGACAGCGAACCTACGAGCAGTACTTC. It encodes CASSLVRQRTYEQYF. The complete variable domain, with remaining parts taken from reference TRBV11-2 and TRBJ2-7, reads EAGVAQSPRYKIIEKRQSVAFWCNPISGHATLYWYQQILGQGPKLLIQFQNNGVVDDSQLPKDRFSAERLKGVDSTLKIQPAKLEDSAVYLCASSLVRQRTYEQYFGPGTRLTVT.